These 4 T cell receptor beta chains were sequenced from one sample in a study of shared clonotypes between healthy human individuals. Generated by immunoSEQ multiplex PCR, the TCRdb table keeps only in-frame clones and is missing some. The sample lists some 1 million clones, roughly 80% occurring once. The specimen sequenced was memory CD4+ T cells sorted from blood. Stated subset: CD45RA-negative fraction. Receptor source: a man younger than 35 in good health.

Note on this clone: The same CDR3 is also encoded by other DNA sequences in this sample. The chain has TRBV9 and TRBJ1-1; the D gene is possibly TRBD1 (5 bases). CDR3 length: 13 amino acids. In germline, CDR1 is SGDLS, CDR2 YYNGEE. V lost 4 bases and J lost 0, with 7 bases in between. The CDR3 region is CASSQGVNTEAFF. The CDR3 nucleotides are TGTGCCAGCAGCCAAGGGGTGAACACTGAAGCTTTCTTT.

The chain joins TRBV30 to TRBJ2-2; a weak D match, TRBD2 (6 bases). The CDR3 runs to 14 residues. Germline V gene data show CDR1 as GTSNPN and CDR2 as SVGIG (reference sequence). Trimming left V 0 bases short and J 2 bases short, with 7 bases between. The CDR3 region is CAWSVLANTGELFF. The CDR3 nucleotides are TGTGCCTGGAGTGTACTAGCTAACACCGGGGAGCTGTTTTTT.

The chain uses TRBV27 and TRBJ1-6; the D gene is possibly TRBD1 (5 bases). The CDR3 extends over 14 amino acids. Trimming left V 3 bases short and J 6 bases short, with 9 bases between. Germline values: CDR1 MNHEY, CDR2 SMNVEV (reference sequence). In DNA, the CDR3 is TGTGCCAGCAGTTTGTCGGACACTAATTCACCCCTCCACTTT. This codes for CASSLSDTNSPLHF.

CDR3 loop: CASRRTGGYGYTF. Written as DNA, the CDR3 is TGTGCCAGCAGACGGACAGGGGGCTATGGCTACACCTTC. V usage is TRBV5-5 and J usage is TRBJ1-2, with 10 bases matching TRBD1. This CDR3 has 13 amino acids. J lost 4 bases, V lost 5 bases, and 2 bases had no gene match. Per the germline V gene, CDR1 is SGHKS and CDR2 is YYEKEE (reference sequence).